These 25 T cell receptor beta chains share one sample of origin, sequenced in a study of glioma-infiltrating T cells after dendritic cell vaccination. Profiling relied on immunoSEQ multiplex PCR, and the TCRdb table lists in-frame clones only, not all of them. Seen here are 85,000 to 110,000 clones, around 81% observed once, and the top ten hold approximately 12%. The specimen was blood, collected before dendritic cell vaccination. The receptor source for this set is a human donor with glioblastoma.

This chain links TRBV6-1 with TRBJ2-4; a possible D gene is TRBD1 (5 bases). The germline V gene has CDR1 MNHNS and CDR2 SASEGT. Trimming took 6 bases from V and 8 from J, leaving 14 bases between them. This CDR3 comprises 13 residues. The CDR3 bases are TGTGCCAGCAGCGCCCTAAGCAGGGACATTCAGTACTTC. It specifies CASSALSRDIQYF.

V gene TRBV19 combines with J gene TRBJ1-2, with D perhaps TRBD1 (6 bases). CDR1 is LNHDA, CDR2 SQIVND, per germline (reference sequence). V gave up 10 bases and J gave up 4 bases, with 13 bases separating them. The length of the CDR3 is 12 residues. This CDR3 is CATGHRVYGYTF. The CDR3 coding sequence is TGTGCCACCGGGCACAGGGTCTATGGCTACACCTTC.

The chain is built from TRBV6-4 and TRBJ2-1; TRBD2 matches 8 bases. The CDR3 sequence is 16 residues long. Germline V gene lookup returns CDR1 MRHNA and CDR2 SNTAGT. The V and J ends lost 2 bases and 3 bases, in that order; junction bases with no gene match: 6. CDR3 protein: CASSDTGGASYNEQFF. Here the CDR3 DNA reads TGTGCCAGCAGTGACACGGGGGGGGCGAGCTACAATGAGCAGTTCTTC.

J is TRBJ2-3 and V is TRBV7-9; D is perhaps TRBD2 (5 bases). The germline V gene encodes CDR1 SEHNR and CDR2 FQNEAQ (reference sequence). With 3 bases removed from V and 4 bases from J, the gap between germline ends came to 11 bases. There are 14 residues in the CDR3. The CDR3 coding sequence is TGTGCCAGCAGCTTCTTGGACTTTTCAGATACGCAGTATTTT. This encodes CASSFLDFSDTQYF.

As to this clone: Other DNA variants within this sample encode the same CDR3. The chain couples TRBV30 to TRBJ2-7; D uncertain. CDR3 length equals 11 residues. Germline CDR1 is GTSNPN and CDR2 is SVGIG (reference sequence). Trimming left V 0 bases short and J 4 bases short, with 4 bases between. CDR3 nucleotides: TGTGCCTGGAGTGTATTATACGAGCAGTACTTC. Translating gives CAWSVLYEQYF.

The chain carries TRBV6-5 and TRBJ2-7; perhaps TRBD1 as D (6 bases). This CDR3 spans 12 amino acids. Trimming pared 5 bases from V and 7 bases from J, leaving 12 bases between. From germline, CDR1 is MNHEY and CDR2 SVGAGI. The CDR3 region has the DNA TGTGCCAGCAGTCAGGGGCAAAGGGAGCAGTACTTC. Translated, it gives CASSQGQREQYF.

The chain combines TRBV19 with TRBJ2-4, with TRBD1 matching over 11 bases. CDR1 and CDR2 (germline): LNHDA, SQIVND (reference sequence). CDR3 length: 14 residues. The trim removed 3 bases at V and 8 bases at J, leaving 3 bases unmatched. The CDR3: CASSIGTGGDIQYF. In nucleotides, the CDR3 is TGTGCCAGTAGTATTGGGACAGGGGGTGACATTCAGTACTTC.

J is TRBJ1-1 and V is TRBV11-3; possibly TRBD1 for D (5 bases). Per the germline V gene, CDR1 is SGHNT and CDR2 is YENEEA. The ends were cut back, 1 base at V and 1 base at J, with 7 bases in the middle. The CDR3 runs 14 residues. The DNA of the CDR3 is TGTGCCAGCAGCTTAGGCCAGGGGAACACTGAAGCTTTCTTT. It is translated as CASSLGQGNTEAFF.

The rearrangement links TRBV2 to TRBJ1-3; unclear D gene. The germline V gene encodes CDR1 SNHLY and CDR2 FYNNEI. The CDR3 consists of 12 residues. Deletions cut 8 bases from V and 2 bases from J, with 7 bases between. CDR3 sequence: CASEPAGNTIYF. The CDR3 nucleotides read TGTGCCAGCGAGCCGGCTGGAAACACCATATATTTT.

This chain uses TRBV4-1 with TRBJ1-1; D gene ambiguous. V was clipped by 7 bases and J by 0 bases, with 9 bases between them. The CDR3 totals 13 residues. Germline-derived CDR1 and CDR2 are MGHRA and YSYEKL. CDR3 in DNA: TGCGCCAGCACCTATACAGTGAACACTGAAGCTTTCTTT. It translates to CASTYTVNTEAFF.

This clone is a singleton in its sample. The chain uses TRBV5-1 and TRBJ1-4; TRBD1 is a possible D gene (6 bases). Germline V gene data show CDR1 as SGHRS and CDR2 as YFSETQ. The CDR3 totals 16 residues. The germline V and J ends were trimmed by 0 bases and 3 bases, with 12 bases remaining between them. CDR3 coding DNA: TGCGCCAGCAGCTTGGCCGTAGAGGGGGCTAATGAAAAACTGTTTTTT. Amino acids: CASSLAVEGANEKLFF.

CDR3 sequence reads: CASSSRVAGAYNEQFF. CDR3 nucleotide sequence: TGTGCCAGCAGCTCGAGGGTGGCGGGGGCCTACAATGAGCAGTTCTTC. The chain uses TRBV7-9 and TRBJ2-1, with 7 bases aligning to TRBD2. The CDR3 runs 16 residues. Germline-derived CDR1 and CDR2 are SEHNR and FQNEAQ (reference sequence). V lost 4 bases, J lost 2 bases, and 8 bases stayed unmatched.

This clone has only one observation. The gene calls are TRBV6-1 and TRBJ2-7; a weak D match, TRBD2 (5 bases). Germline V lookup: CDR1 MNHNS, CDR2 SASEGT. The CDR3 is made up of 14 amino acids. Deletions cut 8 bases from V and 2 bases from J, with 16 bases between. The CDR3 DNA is TGTGCCAGCTCTCCCTTGGACTCAACCTACGAGCAGTACTTC. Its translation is CASSPLDSTYEQYF.

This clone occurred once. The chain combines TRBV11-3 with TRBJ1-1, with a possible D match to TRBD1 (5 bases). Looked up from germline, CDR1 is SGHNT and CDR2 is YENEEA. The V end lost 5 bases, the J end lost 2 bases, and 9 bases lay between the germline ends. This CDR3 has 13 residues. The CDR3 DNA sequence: TGTGCCAGCAGCCACGACAGAAACACTGAAGCTTTCTTT. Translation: CASSHDRNTEAFF.

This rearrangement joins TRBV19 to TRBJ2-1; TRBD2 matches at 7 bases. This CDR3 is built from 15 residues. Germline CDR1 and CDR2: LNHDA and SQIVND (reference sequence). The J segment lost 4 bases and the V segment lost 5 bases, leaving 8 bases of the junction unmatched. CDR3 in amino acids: CASSPGGSTYNEQFF. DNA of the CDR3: TGTGCCAGTAGTCCCGGCGGGAGTACTTACAATGAGCAGTTCTTC.

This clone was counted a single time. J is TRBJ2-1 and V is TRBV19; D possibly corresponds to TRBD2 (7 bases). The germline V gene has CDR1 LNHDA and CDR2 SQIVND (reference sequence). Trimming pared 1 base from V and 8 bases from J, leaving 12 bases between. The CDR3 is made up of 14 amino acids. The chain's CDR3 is CASSIAEGGDEQFF. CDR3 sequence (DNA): TGTGCCAGTAGTATAGCGGAAGGGGGGGATGAGCAGTTCTTC. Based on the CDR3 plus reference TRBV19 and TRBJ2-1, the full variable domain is DGGITQSPKYLFRKEGQNVTLSCEQNLNHDAMYWYRQDPGQGLRLIYYSQIVNDFQKGDIAEGYSVSREKKESFPLTVTSAQKNPTAFYLCASSIAEGGDEQFFGPGTRLTVL.

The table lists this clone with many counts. The CDR3 nucleotides are TGCGCCAGCAGGGCGGGCACTTTCTCTGGAAACACCATATATTTT. Translation: CASRAGTFSGNTIYF. This chain joins TRBV5-1 and TRBJ1-3; D is uncertain. This CDR3 contains 15 residues. The germline CDR1 and CDR2 sequences are SGHRS and YFSETQ. Trimming took 5 bases from V and 0 from J, leaving 12 bases between them.

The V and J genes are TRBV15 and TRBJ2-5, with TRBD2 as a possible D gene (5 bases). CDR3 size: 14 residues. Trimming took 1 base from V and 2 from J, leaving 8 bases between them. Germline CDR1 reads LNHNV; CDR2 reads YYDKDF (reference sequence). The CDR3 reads CATSRVGGQETQYF. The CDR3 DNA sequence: TGTGCCACCAGCAGAGTAGGCGGGCAAGAGACCCAGTACTTC.

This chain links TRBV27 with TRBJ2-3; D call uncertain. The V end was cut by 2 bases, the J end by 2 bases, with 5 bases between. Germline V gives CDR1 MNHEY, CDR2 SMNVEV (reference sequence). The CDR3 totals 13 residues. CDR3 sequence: CASSLEITDTQYF. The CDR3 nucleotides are TGTGCCAGCAGTTTAGAGATCACAGATACGCAGTATTTT.

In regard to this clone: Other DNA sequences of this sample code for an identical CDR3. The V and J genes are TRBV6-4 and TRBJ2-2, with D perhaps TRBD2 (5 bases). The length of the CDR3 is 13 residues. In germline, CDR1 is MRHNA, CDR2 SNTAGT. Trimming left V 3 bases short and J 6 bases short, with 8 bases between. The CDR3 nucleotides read TGTGCCAGCAGTGAACTAGTGGCCGGGGAGCTGTTTTTT. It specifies CASSELVAGELFF.

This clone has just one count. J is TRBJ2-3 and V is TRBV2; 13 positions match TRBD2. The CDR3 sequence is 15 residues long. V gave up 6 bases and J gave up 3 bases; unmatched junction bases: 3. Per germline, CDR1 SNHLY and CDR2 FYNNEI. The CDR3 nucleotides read TGTGCCAGCAGGCTACTAGCGGGGGGGACAGATACGCAGTATTTT. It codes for CASRLLAGGTDTQYF.

The CDR3 here is CASSSGLSHEQFF. CDR3 nucleotides: TGTGCCAGCAGCTCGGGACTCTCTCACGAGCAGTTCTTC. The V and J genes are TRBV7-2 and TRBJ2-1; weak D call: TRBD2 (6 bases). Trimming took off 4 bases at V and 10 bases at J, with 14 bases between the two ends. The CDR3 covers 13 residues. Germline CDR1 and CDR2: SGHTA and FQGNSA.

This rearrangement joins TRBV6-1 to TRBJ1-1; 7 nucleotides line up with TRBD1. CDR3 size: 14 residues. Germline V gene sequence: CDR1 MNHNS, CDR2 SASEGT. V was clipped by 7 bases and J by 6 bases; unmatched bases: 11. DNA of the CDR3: TGTGCCAGCACCTTTGAACAGGGGTGGGCTGAAGCTTTCTTT. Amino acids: CASTFEQGWAEAFF.

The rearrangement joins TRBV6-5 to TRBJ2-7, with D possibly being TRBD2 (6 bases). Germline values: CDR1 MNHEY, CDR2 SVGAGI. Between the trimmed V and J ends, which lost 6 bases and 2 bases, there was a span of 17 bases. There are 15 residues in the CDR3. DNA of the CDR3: TGTGCCAGCAGCCGCAGTGGGGGGTTAACCTACGAGCAGTACTTC. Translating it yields CASSRSGGLTYEQYF.

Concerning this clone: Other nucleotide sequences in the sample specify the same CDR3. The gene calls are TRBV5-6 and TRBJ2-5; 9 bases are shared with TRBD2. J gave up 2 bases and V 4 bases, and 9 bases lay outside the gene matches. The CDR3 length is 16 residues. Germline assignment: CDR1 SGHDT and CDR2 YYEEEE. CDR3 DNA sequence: TGTGCCAGCAGCGGCGCGGGGCTAGCGGGGCAAGAGACCCAGTACTTC. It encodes CASSGAGLAGQETQYF.